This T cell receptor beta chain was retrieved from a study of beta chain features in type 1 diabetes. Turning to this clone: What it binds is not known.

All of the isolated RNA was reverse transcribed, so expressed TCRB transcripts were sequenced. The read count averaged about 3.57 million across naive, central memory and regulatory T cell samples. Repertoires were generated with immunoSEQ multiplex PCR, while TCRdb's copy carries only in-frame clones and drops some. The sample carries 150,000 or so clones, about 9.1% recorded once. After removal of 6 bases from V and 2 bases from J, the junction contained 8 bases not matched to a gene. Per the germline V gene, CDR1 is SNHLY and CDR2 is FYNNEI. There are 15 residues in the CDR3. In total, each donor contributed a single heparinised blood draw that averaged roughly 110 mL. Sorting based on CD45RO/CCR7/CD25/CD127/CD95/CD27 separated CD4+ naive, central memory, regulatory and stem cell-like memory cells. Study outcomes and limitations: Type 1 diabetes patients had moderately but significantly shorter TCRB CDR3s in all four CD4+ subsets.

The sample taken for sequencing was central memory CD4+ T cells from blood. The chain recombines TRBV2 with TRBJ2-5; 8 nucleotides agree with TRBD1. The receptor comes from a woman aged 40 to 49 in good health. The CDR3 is CASRQGQVGQETQYF. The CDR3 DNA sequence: TGTGCCAGCAGACAGGGACAGGTGGGACAAGAGACCCAGTACTTC.